The source of this T cell receptor beta chain is a study of cytomegalovirus exposure and HLA in healthy donors. Study-wide context: Samples from HLA-typed donors yielded approximately 88 million unique TCRs in an early data release.

Trimming pared 0 bases from V and 1 base from J, leaving 7 bases between. There are 16 residues in the CDR3. The germline V gene encodes CDR1 MNHEY and CDR2 SVGAGI. This clone was counted at least ten times. The PCR employed 60 Vbeta primers together with 13 Jbeta primers. Method: immunoSEQ multiplex PCR; TCRdb's copy keeps in-frame clones and lacks some. Of roughly 120,000 clones in the sample, 65% to 80% were seen once. The clonotype originates from a human donor in good health. The specimen sequenced was PBMCs. The chain is built from TRBV6-5 and TRBJ2-6; tentative D call: TRBD2 (5 bases). In nucleotides, the CDR3 is TGTGCCAGCAGTTACTCGGGCGGGTCTGGGGCCAACGTCCTGACTTTC. Encoded protein: CASSYSGGSGANVLTF.